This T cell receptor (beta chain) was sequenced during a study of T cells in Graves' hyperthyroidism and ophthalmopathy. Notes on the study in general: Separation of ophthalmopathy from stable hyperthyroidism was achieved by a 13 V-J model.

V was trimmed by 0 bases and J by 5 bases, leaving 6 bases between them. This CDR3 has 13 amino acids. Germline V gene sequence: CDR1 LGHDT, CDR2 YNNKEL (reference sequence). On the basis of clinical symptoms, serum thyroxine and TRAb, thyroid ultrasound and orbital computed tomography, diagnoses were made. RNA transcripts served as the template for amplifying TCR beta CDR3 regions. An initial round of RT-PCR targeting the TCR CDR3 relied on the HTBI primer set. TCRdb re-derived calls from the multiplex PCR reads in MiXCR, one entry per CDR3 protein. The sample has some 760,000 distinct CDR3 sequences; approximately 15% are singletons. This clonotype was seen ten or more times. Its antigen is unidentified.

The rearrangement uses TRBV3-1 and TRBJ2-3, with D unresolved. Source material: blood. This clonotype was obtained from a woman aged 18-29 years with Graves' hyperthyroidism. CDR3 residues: CASSQDTGDTQYF. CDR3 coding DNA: TGTGCCAGCAGCCAAGATACGGGAGATACGCAGTATTTT.